This T cell receptor beta chain stems from a study of response to subunit inactivated influenza vaccine. Findings and caveats of the study: Every seasonal influenza vaccination brings in few new T cells, the authors suggested.

Turning to this clonotype: As yet, its antigen is unknown.

One entry per CDR3 protein, called by TCRdb with MiXCR from the RT-PCR reads. The sample contains 650,000 to 800,000 distinct CDR3 sequences, roughly 13% of which appear only once. V lost 5 bases, J lost 0 bases, and 14 bases lay in between. CDR1 DFQATT and CDR2 SNEGSKA come from the germline V gene (reference sequence). The CDR3 is 16 residues long. The origin of this receptor is a man aged 50 to 60 who received an inactivated influenza vaccine. Here the sequenced sample was PBMCs from blood, taken approximately 15 days before vaccination. The gene calls are TRBV20-1 and TRBJ2-6; D gene unclear. In nucleotides, the CDR3 is TGCAGTGCTCCTTTAGGGTTCGTCTCTGGGGCCAACGTCCTGACTTTC. It encodes CSAPLGFVSGANVLTF.